This T cell receptor (beta chain) emerged from a study of somatic mutations in cytotoxic T cells in rheumatoid arthritis. Overall study findings and caveats: Adjustment for multiple comparisons was not applied to the slight TRBV07 underrepresentation observed in rheumatoid arthritis patients. In the expanded CD8+ clones, the antigen targets remained unknown. Clonality measured in CD8+ T cells did not differ significantly between rheumatoid arthritis patients and age-matched healthy controls.

In this sample, this clone turned up a few times. The antigen remains unidentified. Assay: immunoSEQ multiplex PCR; the TCRdb copy retains only in-frame clones and omits some. The repertoire consists of more than 8,000 clones, with around 84% occurring once and the leading ten covering about an eighth. Both CD4+ and CD8+ cells were separated through positive magnetic bead selection, and their purity was verified using flow cytometry. This CDR3 contains 15 residues. Between the trimmed V and J ends, which lost 3 bases and 3 bases, there was a span of 11 bases. Germline values: CDR1 MRHNA, CDR2 SNTAGT. Sequencing input: CD8+ T cells sorted from blood. The TCR was taken from an adult with rheumatoid arthritis. The chain employs TRBV6-4 and TRBJ2-2; tentative D call: TRBD1 (6 bases). The CDR3 nucleotides are TGTGCCAGCAGTGAAGTGGGGGCAGACACCGGGGAGCTGTTTTTT. Translation gives CASSEVGADTGELFF.